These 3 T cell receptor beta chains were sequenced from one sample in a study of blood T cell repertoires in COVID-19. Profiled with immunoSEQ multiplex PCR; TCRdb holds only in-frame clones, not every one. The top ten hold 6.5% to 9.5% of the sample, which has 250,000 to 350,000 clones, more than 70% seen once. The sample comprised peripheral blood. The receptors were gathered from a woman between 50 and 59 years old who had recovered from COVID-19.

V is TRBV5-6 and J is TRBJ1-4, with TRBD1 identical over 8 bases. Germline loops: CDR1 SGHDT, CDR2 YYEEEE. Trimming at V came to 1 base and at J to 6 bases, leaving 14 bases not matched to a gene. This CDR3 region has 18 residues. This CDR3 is CASSLFSYVGQVDEKLFF. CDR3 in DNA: TGTGCCAGCAGCTTGTTTTCCTACGTGGGACAGGTCGATGAAAAACTGTTTTTT.

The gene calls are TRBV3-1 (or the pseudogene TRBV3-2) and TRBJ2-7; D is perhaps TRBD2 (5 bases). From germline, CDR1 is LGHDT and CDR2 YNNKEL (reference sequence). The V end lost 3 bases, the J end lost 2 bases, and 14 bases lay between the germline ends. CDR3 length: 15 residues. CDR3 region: CASSQGSGRTYEQYF. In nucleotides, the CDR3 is TGTGCCAGCAGCCAGGGGAGTGGGAGAACCTACGAGCAGTACTTC.

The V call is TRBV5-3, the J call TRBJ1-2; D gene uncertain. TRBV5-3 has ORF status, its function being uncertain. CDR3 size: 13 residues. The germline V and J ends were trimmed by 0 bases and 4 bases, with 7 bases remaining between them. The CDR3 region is CARSLGASYGYTF. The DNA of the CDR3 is TGTGCCAGAAGCTTGGGTGCGAGCTATGGCTACACCTTC.